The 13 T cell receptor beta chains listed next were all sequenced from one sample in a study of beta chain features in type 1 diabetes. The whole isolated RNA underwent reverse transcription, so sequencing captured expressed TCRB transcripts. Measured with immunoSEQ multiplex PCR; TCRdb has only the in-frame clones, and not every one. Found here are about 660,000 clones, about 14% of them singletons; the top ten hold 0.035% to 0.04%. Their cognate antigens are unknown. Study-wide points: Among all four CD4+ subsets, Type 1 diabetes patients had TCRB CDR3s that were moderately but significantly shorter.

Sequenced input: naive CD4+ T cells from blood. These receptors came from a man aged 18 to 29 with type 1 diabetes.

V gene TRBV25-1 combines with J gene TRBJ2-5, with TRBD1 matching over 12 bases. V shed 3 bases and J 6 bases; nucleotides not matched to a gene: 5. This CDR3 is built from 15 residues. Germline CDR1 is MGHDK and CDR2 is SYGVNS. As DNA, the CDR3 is TGTGCCAGCAGTGATCCCGGGACAGGGGGCCAGACCCAGTACTTC. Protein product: CASSDPGTGGQTQYF.

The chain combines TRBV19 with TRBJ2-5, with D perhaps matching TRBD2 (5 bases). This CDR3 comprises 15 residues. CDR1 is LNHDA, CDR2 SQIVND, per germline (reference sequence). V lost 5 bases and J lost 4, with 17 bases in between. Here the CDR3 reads CASSGFSRAGETQYF. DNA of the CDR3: TGTGCCAGTAGTGGTTTTTCGAGGGCAGGAGAGACCCAGTACTTC.

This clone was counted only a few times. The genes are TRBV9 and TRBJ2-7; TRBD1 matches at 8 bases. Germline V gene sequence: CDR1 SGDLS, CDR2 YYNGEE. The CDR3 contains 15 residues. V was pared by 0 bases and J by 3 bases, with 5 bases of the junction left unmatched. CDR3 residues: CASSVGQGAVYEQYF. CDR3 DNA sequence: TGTGCCAGCAGCGTAGGTCAGGGGGCGGTCTACGAGCAGTACTTC.

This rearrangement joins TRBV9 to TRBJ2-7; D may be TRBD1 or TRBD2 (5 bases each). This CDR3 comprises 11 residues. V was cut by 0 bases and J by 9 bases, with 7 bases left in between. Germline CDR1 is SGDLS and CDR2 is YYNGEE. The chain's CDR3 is CASSVGGRQYF. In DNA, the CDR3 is TGTGCCAGCAGCGTAGGGGGGAGGCAGTACTTC.

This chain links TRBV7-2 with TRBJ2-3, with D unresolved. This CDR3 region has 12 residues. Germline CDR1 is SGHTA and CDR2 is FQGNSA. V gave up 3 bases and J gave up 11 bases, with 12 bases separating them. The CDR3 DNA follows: TGTGCCAGCAGCTTTTCTATGTTAGTGCAGTATTTT. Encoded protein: CASSFSMLVQYF.

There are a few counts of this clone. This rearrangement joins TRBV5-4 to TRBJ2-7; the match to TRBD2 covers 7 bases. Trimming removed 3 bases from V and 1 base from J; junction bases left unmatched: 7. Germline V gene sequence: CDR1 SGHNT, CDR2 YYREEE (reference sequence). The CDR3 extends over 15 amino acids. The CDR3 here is CASSSPSGLSYEQYF. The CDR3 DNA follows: TGTGCCAGCAGCTCCCCTAGCGGTCTATCCTACGAGCAGTACTTC.

CDR3 DNA: TGTGCCAGCAGTGCTGCTCCGCTACGGACCGGGGAGCTGTTTTTT. Residues: CASSAAPLRTGELFF. The chain combines TRBV6-4 with TRBJ2-2; D remains unclear. The CDR3 sequence is 15 residues long. CDR1 and CDR2 (germline): MRHNA, SNTAGT. The germline V and J ends were trimmed by 4 bases and 5 bases, with 14 bases remaining between them.

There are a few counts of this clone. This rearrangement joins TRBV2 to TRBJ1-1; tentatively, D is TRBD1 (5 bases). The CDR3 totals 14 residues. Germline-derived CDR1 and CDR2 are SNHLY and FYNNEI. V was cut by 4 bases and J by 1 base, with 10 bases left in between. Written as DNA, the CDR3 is TGTGCCAGCAGTGGGGGGAGGGGGAACACTGAAGCTTTCTTT. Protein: CASSGGRGNTEAFF. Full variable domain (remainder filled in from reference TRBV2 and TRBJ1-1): EPEVTQTPSHQVTQMGQEVILRCVPISNHLYFYWYRQILGQKVEFLVSFYNNEISEKSEIFDDQFSVERPDGSNFTLKIRSTKLEDSAMYFCASSGGRGNTEAFFGQGTRLTVV.

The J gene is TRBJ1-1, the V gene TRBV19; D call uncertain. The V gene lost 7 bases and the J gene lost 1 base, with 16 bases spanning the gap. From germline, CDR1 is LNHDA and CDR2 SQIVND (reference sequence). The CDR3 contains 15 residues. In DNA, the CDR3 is TGTGCCAGTACATCAGTATCTCTCCGGAACACTGAAGCTTTCTTT. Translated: CASTSVSLRNTEAFF. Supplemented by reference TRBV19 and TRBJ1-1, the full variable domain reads DGGITQSPKYLFRKEGQNVTLSCEQNLNHDAMYWYRQDPGQGLRLIYYSQIVNDFQKGDIAEGYSVSREKKESFPLTVTSAQKNPTAFYLCASTSVSLRNTEAFFGQGTRLTVV.

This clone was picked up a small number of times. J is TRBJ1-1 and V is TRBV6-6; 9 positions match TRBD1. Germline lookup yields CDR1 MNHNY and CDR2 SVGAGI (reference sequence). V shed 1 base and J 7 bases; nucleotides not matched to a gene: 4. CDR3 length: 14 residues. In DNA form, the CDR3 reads TGTGCCAGCAGTTACTTGGGACAGGGAAATGAAGCTTTCTTT. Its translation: CASSYLGQGNEAFF.

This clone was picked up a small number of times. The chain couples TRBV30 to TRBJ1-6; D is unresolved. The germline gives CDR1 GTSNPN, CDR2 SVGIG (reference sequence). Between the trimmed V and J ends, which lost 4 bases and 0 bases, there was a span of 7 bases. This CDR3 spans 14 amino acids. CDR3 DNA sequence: TGTGCCTGGAACTACGGCTCCTATAATTCACCCCTCCACTTT. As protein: CAWNYGSYNSPLHF.

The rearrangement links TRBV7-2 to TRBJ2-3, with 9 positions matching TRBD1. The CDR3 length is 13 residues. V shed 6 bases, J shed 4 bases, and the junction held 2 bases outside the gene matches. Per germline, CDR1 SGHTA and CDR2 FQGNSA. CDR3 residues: CASSTGGADTQYF. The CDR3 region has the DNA TGTGCCAGCAGTACAGGGGGCGCAGATACGCAGTATTTT.

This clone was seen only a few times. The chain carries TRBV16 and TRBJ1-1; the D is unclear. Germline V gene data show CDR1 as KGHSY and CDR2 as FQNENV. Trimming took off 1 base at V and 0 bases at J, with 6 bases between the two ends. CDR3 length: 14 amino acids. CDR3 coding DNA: TGTGCCAGCAGCCAATGGCAGATGAACACTGAAGCTTTCTTT. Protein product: CASSQWQMNTEAFF.